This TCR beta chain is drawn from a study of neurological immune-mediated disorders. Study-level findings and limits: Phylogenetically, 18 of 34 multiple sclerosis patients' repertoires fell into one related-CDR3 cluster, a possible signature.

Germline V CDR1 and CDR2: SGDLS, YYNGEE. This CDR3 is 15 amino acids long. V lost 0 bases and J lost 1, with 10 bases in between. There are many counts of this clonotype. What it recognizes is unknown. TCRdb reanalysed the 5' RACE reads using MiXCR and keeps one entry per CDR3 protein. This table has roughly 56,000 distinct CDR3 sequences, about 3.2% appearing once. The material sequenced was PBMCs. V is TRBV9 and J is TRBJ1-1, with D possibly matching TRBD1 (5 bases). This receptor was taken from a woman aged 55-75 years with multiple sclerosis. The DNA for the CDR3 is TGTGCCAGCAGCGTAGGTAGCAGGGAGAACACTGAAGCTTTCTTT. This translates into CASSVGSRENTEAFF.